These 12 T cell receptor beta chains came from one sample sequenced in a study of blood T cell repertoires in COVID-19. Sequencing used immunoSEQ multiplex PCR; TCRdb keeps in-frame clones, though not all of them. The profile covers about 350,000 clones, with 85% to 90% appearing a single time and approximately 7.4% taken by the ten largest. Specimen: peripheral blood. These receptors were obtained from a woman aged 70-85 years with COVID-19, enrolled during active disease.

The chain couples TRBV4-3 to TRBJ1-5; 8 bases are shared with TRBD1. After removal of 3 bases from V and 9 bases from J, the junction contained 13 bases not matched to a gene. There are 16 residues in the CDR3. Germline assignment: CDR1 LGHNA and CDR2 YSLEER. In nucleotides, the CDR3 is TGCGCCAGCAGCCAGGGCTTTGGACAGGGAATGTGGCCCCAGCATTTT. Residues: CASSQGFGQGMWPQHF.

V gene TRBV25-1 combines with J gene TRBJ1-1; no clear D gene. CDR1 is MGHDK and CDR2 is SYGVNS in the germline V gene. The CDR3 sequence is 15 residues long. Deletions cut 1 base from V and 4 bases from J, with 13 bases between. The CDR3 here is CASSESRGLGTEAFF. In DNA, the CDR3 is TGTGCCAGCAGTGAATCTCGGGGATTGGGCACTGAAGCTTTCTTT.

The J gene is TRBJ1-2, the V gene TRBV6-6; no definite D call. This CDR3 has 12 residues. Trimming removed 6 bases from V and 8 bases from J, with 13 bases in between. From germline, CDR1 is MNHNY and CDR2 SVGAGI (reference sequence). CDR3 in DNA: TGTGCCAGCAGCTCGGATGGGCGAGGCTACACCTTC. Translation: CASSSDGRGYTF.

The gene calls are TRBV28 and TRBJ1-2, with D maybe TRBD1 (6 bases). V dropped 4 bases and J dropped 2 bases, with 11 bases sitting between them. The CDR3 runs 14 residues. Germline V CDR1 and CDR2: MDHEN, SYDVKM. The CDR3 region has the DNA TGTGCCAGCAGTTCTCTCCAGGGGAACTATGGCTACACCTTC. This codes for CASSSLQGNYGYTF.

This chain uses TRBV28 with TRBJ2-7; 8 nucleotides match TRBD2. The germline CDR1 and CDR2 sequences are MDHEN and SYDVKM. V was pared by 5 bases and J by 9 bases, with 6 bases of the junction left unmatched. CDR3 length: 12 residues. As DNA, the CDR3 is TGTGCCAGCAGTCCCATGACTAGCGTGCAGTACTTC. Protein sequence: CASSPMTSVQYF.

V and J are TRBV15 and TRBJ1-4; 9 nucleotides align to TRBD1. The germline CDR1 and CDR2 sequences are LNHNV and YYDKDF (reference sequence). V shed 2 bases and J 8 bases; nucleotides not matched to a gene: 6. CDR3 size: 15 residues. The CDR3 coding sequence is TGTGCCACCAGCAGACGGGGACAGGGACGGGAAAAACTGTTTTTT. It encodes CATSRRGQGREKLFF. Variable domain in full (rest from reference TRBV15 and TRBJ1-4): DAMVIQNPRYQVTQFGKPVTLSCSQTLNHNVMYWYQQKSSQAPKLLFHYYDKDFNNEADTPDNFQSRRPNTSFCFLDIRSPGLGDTAMYLCATSRRGQGREKLFFGSGTQLSVL.

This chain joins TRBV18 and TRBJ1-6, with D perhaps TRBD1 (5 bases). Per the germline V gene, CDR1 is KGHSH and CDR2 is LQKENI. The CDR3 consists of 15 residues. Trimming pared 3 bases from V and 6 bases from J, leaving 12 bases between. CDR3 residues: CASSPSGGTNSPLHF. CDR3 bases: TGTGCCAGCTCACCCAGCGGGGGAACTAATTCACCCCTCCACTTT.

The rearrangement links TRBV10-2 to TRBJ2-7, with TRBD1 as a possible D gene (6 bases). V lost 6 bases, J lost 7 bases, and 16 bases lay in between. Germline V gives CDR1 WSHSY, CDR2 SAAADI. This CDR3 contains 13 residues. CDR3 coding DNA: TGCGCCAGCAGCCGGGACATGGGTAGGGAGCAGTACTTC. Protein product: CASSRDMGREQYF.

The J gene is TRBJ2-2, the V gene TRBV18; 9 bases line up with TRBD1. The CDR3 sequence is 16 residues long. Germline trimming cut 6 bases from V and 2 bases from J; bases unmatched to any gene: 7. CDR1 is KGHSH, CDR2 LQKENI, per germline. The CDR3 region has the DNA TGTGCCAGCTCTCCTTGGACAGGGGCCAACACCGGGGAGCTGTTTTTT. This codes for CASSPWTGANTGELFF.

In DNA, the CDR3 is TGTGCCAGCAGCTTGGCGGGGACAGGGGCCAACGTCCTGACTTTC. Amino acids: CASSLAGTGANVLTF. The chain joins TRBV5-4 to TRBJ2-6; a possible D gene is TRBD1 (6 bases). The ends were cut back, 0 bases at V and 4 bases at J, with 8 bases in the middle. CDR3 length: 15 amino acids. Germline lookup yields CDR1 SGHNT and CDR2 YYREEE (reference sequence).

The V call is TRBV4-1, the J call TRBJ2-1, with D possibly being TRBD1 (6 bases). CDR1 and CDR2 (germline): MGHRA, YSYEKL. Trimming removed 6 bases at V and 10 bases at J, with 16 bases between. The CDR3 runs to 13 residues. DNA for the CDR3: TGCGCCAGCAGTCTTAATACAGGGTCCGAGCAGTTCTTC. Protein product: CASSLNTGSEQFF.

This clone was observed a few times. This CDR3 reads CASSVDLQGSYEQYF. In DNA form, the CDR3 reads TGTGCCAGCAGCGTAGATCTCCAGGGTTCCTACGAGCAGTACTTC. The chain combines TRBV9 with TRBJ2-7; D is possibly TRBD1 (5 bases). The CDR3 extends over 15 amino acids. The ends were cut back, 0 bases at V and 1 base at J, with 11 bases in the middle. Per the germline V gene, CDR1 is SGDLS and CDR2 is YYNGEE.